This T cell receptor (beta chain) comes out of a study of blood T cells in healthy people across ages. Points from the study as a whole: Both higher diversity and more naive CD4+ cells marked long-lived donors when set against aged donors. Total diversity from one million sequenced T cells was likely underestimated.

The authors ran a second PCR of 7 to 11 cycles using a sample-barcoded 5' primer and a J-beta primer mix. In TCRdb, the 5' RACE reads were re-called with MiXCR into one record per CDR3 protein. The sample includes 710,000 or so distinct CDR3 sequences, around 32% of them seen just once. Healthy Caucasian individuals from Russia aged about 6 to 90 were enrolled as donors. To note about this clonotype: Its antigen is not identified.

The germline gives CDR1 SGHRS, CDR2 YFSETQ. This CDR3 has 15 amino acids. J lost 4 bases, V lost 3 bases, and 7 bases had no gene match. The TCR sequence derives from a woman of 80 years or more in good health. The genes are TRBV5-1 and TRBJ2-3; 8 positions agree with TRBD2. The sequencing input was blood. CDR3 sequence reads: CASSWSGGYADTQYF. The CDR3 DNA follows: TGCGCCAGCAGCTGGAGCGGGGGCTACGCAGATACGCAGTATTTT.